This T cell receptor (beta chain) was sequenced in a study of blood T cells in healthy people across ages. In its sample, this clonotype was seen a few times. A second about 7 to 12 cycle PCR used barcoded and J-beta primers. In TCRdb, the 5' RACE reads were re-called with MiXCR into one record per CDR3 protein. The table has around 1,500,000 distinct CDR3 sequences, under 30% seen once. The ends were cut back, 6 bases at V and 5 bases at J, with 16 bases in the middle. Germline CDR1 is LNHDA and CDR2 is SQIVND (reference sequence). The CDR3 runs to 14 residues. This chain connects TRBV19 to TRBJ2-5; D tentatively fits TRBD1 or TRBD2 (7 bases each). Sequenced input: blood. The TCR originated in a woman younger than 45 in good health. CDR3 loop: CASRGGGQVETQYF. For the CDR3, the DNA is TGTGCCAGTAGGGGAGGGGGCCAGGTGGAGACCCAGTACTTC.